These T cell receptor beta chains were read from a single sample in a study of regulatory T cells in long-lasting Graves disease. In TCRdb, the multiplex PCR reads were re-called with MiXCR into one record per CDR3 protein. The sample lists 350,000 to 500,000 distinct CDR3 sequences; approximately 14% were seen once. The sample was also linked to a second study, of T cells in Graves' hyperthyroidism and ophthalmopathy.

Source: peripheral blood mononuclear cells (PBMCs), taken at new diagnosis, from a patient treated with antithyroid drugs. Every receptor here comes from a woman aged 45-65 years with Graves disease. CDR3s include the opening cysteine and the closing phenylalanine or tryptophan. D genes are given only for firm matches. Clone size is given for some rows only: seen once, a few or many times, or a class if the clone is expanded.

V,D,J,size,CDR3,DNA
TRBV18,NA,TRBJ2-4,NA,CASSPPGDDIQYF,TGTGCCAGCTCACCGCCCGGGGATGACATTCAGTACTTC
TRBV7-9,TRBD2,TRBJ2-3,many,CASSVGLAGVWGRTPDTQYF,TGTGCCAGCAGCGTCGGACTAGCGGGAGTCTGGGGTAGGACCCCAGATACGCAGTATTTT
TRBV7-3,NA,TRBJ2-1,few,CASSFDSNNEQFF,TGTGCCAGCAGCTTCGACTCGAACAATGAGCAGTTCTTC
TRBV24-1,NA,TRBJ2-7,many,CATSDPKRTYEQYF,TGTGCCACCAGTGACCCTAAGCGTACCTACGAGCAGTACTTC
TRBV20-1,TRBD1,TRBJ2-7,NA,CSASRDRGYEQYF,TGCAGTGCTAGCCGGGACAGGGGTTACGAGCAGTACTTC
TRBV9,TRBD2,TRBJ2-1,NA,CASSVEPLAENEQFF,TGTGCCAGCAGCGTAGAGCCGCTAGCGGAAAATGAGCAGTTCTTC
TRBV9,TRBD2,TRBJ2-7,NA,CASSPSGSPYEQYF,TGTGCCAGCAGTCCTAGCGGGAGCCCCTACGAGCAGTACTTC
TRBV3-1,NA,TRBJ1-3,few,CASSQVGVSSGNTIYF,TGTGCCAGCAGCCAAGTGGGGGTAAGCTCTGGAAACACCATATATTTT
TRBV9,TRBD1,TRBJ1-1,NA,CASSVAGQGSEAFF,TGTGCCAGCAGCGTAGCGGGACAGGGTAGTGAAGCTTTCTTT
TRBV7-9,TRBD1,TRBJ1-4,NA,CASSRSRDSTNEKLFF,TGTGCCAGCAGCCGCTCTCGGGACAGCACTAATGAAAAACTGTTTTTT
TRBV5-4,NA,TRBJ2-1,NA,CASRRPGAEGSEQFF,TGTGCCAGCAGACGGCCGGGAGCCGAAGGATCCGAGCAGTTCTTC
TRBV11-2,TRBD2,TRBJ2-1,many,CASSPGLAGPLYNEQFF,TGTGCCAGCAGCCCGGGACTAGCGGGCCCTCTTTACAATGAGCAGTTCTTC
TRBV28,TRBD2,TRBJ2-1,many,CASSSAGGGQYEQFF,TGTGCCAGCAGTTCAGCGGGAGGAGGGCAATATGAGCAGTTCTTC
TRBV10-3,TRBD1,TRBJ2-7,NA,CAIMETGEYEQYF,TGTGCCATCATGGAGACAGGGGAATACGAGCAGTACTTC
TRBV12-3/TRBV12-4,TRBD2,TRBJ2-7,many,CASRAGAGEAYEQYF,TGTGCCAGCAGGGCGGGAGCGGGAGAAGCCTACGAGCAGTACTTC
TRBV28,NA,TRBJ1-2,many,CASSLPGQYYGYTF,TGTGCCAGCAGTCTTCCAGGACAGTACTATGGCTACACCTTC
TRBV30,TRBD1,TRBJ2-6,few,CAWNTGTGFSGANVLTF,TGTGCCTGGAATACCGGGACAGGATTCTCTGGGGCCAACGTCCTGACTTTC